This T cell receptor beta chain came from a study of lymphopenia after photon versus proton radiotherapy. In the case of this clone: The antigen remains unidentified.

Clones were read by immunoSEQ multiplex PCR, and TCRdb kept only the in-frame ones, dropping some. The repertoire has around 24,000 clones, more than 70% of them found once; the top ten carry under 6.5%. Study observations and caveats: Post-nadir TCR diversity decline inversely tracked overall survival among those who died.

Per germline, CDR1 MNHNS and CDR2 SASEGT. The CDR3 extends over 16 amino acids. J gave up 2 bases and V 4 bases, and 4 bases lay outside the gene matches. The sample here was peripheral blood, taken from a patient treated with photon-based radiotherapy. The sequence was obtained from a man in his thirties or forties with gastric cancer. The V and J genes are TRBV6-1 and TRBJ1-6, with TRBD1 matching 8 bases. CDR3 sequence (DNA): TGTGCCAGCAGTGGACAGGGGACCCCCTATAATTCACCCCTCCACTTT. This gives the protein CASSGQGTPYNSPLHF.